A selection of T cell receptor beta chains follows, all from one sample in a study of patients and donors after allogeneic stem cell transplantation. TCRdb independently ran MiXCR on the RT-PCR reads; one entry per CDR3 protein. The sample records some 92,000 distinct CDR3 sequences, roughly 43% being singletons. Sequenced sample: blood, either unsorted or a sorted T cell fraction (not recorded which). The receptors shown here come from a human donor who was either an allogeneic HSCT recipient or a stem cell or donor lymphocyte infusion donor (not recorded which). It is not recorded whose cells these are; they may come from a transplant donor. The CDR3 runs from the conserved cysteine through the conserved F or W. D genes are given only for firm matches. Expanded clones are given a class, and other clones once, few, many or no size at all.

cdr3_aa: CARYPRRGVNTEAFF
cdr3_nt: TGTGCCAGATACCCCCGGCGTGGGGTGAACACTGAAGCTTTCTTT
j_call: TRBJ1-1
v_call: TRBV19
clone_size: -
d_call: -

cdr3_aa: CASSLKQGHQYGYTF
cdr3_nt: TGTGCCAGCAGCTTAAAACAGGGGCACCAATATGGCTACACCTTC
j_call: TRBJ1-2
v_call: TRBV7-2
clone_size: few
d_call: TRBD1

cdr3_aa: CASSPGQDYSNQPQHF
cdr3_nt: TGTGCCAGCAGCCCAGGACAGGATTATAGCAATCAGCCCCAGCATTTT
j_call: TRBJ1-5
v_call: TRBV5-5
clone_size: -
d_call: TRBD1

cdr3_aa: CASSQDRENYGYTF
cdr3_nt: TGCGCCAGCAGCCAGGACAGGGAAAACTATGGCTACACCTTC
j_call: TRBJ1-2
v_call: TRBV5-1
clone_size: many
d_call: TRBD1

cdr3_aa: CAISEVEASFSYEQYF
cdr3_nt: TGTGCCATCAGTGAAGTGGAGGCTAGTTTTTCCTACGAGCAGTACTTC
j_call: TRBJ2-7
v_call: TRBV10-3
clone_size: -
d_call: -

cdr3_aa: CASSQVAGTGGFWGNTEAFF
cdr3_nt: TGCGCCAGCAGCCAAGTCGCCGGGACAGGAGGTTTTTGGGGAAACACTGAAGCTTTCTTT
j_call: TRBJ1-1
v_call: TRBV4-1
clone_size: -
d_call: TRBD1

cdr3_aa: CASSTDTNDYTF
cdr3_nt: TGTGCCAGCAGTACCGATACAAATGACTACACCTTC
j_call: TRBJ1-2
v_call: TRBV12-3/TRBV12-4
clone_size: -
d_call: -

cdr3_aa: CRKDRYTEAFF
cdr3_nt: TGCAGGAAAGACCGATACACTGAAGCTTTCTTT
j_call: TRBJ1-1
v_call: TRBV20-1
clone_size: few
d_call: -

cdr3_aa: CSARGTNYGYTF
cdr3_nt: TGCAGTGCCAGGGGGACTAACTATGGCTACACCTTC
j_call: TRBJ1-2
v_call: TRBV20-1
clone_size: -
d_call: TRBD1

cdr3_aa: CASSYIRGHTEAFF
cdr3_nt: TGTGCCAGCAGTTACATCCGGGGGCACACTGAAGCTTTCTTT
j_call: TRBJ1-1
v_call: TRBV6-2/TRBV6-3
clone_size: few
d_call: -

cdr3_aa: CASSQDWDLVWPQHF
cdr3_nt: TGCGCCAGCAGCCAAGATTGGGACTTAGTGTGGCCCCAGCATTTT
j_call: TRBJ1-5
v_call: TRBV4-3
clone_size: -
d_call: -

cdr3_aa: CASSRPRGYTF
cdr3_nt: TGTGCCAGCAGTCGCCCTCGTGGCTACACCTTC
j_call: TRBJ1-2
v_call: TRBV28
clone_size: -
d_call: -

cdr3_aa: CALGHQETQYF
cdr3_nt: TGTGCCTTGGGACACCAAGAGACCCAGTACTTC
j_call: TRBJ2-5
v_call: TRBV30
clone_size: -
d_call: -

cdr3_aa: CASGIQAYGYTF
cdr3_nt: TGTGCTAGTGGTATACAGGCCTATGGCTACACCTTC
j_call: TRBJ1-2
v_call: TRBV12-5
clone_size: -
d_call: -

cdr3_aa: CSGLHGTANTEAFF
cdr3_nt: TGCAGCGGACTTCACGGGACAGCGAACACTGAAGCTTTCTTT
j_call: TRBJ1-1
v_call: TRBV29-1
clone_size: -
d_call: TRBD1

cdr3_aa: CAISESGGREAFF
cdr3_nt: TGTGCCATCAGTGAGTCAGGGGGCAGAGAAGCTTTCTTT
j_call: TRBJ1-1
v_call: TRBV10-3
clone_size: few
d_call: TRBD1